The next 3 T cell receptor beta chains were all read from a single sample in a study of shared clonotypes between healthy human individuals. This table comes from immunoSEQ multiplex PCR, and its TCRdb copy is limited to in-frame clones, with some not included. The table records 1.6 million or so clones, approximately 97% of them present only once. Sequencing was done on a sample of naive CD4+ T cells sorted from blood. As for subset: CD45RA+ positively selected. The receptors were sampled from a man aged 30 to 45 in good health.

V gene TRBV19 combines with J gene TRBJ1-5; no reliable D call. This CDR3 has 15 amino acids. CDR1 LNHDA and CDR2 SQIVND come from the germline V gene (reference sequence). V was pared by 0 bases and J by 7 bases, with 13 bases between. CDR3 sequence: CASSIDSTWEQPQHF. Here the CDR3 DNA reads TGTGCCAGTAGTATAGACTCCACATGGGAACAGCCCCAGCATTTT.

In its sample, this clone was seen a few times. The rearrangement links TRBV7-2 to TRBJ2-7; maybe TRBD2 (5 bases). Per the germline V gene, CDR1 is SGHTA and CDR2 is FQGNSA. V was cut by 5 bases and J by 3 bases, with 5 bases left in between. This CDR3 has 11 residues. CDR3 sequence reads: CASSDYYEQYF. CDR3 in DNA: TGTGCCAGCAGCGACTACTACGAGCAGTACTTC.

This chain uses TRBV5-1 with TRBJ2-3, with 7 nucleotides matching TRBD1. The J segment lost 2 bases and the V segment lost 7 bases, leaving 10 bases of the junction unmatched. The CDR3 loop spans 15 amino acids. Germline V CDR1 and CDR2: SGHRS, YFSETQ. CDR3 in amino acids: CASDYRDSYTDTQYF. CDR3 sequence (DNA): TGCGCCAGCGATTACCGGGACAGCTACACAGATACGCAGTATTTT.